These 28 T cell receptor beta chains came from one sample sequenced in a study of cytomegalovirus exposure and HLA in healthy donors. Using immunoSEQ multiplex PCR, the repertoire was profiled, and TCRdb retains in-frame clones only, with some absent. The sample consists of over 55,000 clones, approximately 96% of them appearing once. Sequenced material: PBMCs. The source of these receptors is a man younger than 35 in good health and CMV-seronegative.

This clone was recorded only once. The chain carries TRBV9 and TRBJ1-1, with TRBD1 matching 9 bases. The CDR3 extends over 14 amino acids. Germline-derived CDR1 and CDR2 are SGDLS and YYNGEE. V was pared by 0 bases and J by 6 bases, with 3 bases of the junction left unmatched. DNA of the CDR3: TGTGCCAGCAGCGTAGGGACAGGGGTAGCTGAAGCTTTCTTT. Translation: CASSVGTGVAEAFF.

The chain has TRBV4-1 and TRBJ2-3, with unresolved D. Trimming removed 0 bases from V and 4 bases from J, with 5 bases in between. Germline-derived CDR1 and CDR2 are MGHRA and YSYEKL. The CDR3 runs to 13 residues. Here the CDR3 DNA reads TGCGCCAGCAGCCAAGATCCCGCAGATACGCAGTATTTT. Encoded protein: CASSQDPADTQYF.

J is TRBJ2-3 and V is TRBV29-1, with 14 bases fitting TRBD2. Germline loops: CDR1 SQVTM, CDR2 ANQGSEA. V lost 6 bases to trimming and J lost 4 bases; unmatched junction nucleotides: 6. This CDR3 has 15 residues. The CDR3 DNA sequence: TGCAGCGTCGCAGGGACTAGCGGGAGAGCAGATACGCAGTATTTT. Translation gives CSVAGTSGRADTQYF.

This clone was detected only once. The gene calls are TRBV6-5 and TRBJ1-1; D not certain. The CDR3 spans 14 residues. With 5 bases removed from V and 3 bases from J, the gap between germline ends came to 13 bases. Germline values: CDR1 MNHEY, CDR2 SVGAGI. CDR3 sequence reads: CASSESGGDTEAFF. In DNA form, the CDR3 reads TGTGCCAGCAGTGAAAGCGGTGGGGACACTGAAGCTTTCTTT.

This chain links TRBV27 with TRBJ2-5; 7 bases match TRBD2. Germline V lookup: CDR1 MNHEY, CDR2 SMNVEV (reference sequence). V lost 2 bases and J lost 0; bases outside the gene matches: 6. The CDR3 runs 16 residues. In DNA, the CDR3 is TGTGCCAGCAGTTTACTTAGCGGGCCGTACCAAGAGACCCAGTACTTC. Translated: CASSLLSGPYQETQYF.

This clone came up once. The chain carries TRBV25-1 and TRBJ2-3; maybe TRBD2 (5 bases). The CDR3 consists of 14 residues. Germline CDR1 is MGHDK and CDR2 is SYGVNS. The germline V and J ends were trimmed by 2 bases and 4 bases, with 10 bases remaining between them. CDR3 residues: CASSELEGADTQYF. CDR3 coding DNA: TGTGCCAGCAGTGAACTAGAGGGAGCAGATACGCAGTATTTT.

The chain recombines TRBV5-1 with TRBJ2-1, with no clear D. The CDR3 consists of 14 residues. V lost 0 bases, J lost 7 bases, and 11 bases lay in between. CDR1 and CDR2 (germline): SGHRS, YFSETQ. In DNA form, the CDR3 reads TGCGCCAGCAGCTTGGCTCCAGGTTTGAATGAGCAGTTCTTC. Translation: CASSLAPGLNEQFF.

The V and J genes are TRBV30 and TRBJ2-2; TRBD2 aligns across 14 bases. Germline CDR1 and CDR2: GTSNPN and SVGIG (reference sequence). This CDR3 is built from 16 residues. V dropped 1 base and J dropped 7; count of bases not matched to a gene: 5. The CDR3 nucleotides read TGTGCCTGGAGTGGACTAGCGGGAGGGCCCGTCGGGGAGCTGTTTTTT. Translated, it gives CAWSGLAGGPVGELFF.

The rearrangement joins TRBV30 to TRBJ2-7; 8 bases are a match to TRBD1. This CDR3 has 13 residues. Trimming removed 4 bases from V and 7 bases from J; junction bases left unmatched: 9. Germline V CDR1 and CDR2: GTSNPN, SVGIG (reference sequence). In DNA, the CDR3 is TGTGCCTGGAAAAAGACAGGGGAGCGGGAGCAGTACTTC. Protein: CAWKKTGEREQYF.

This clone came up once. This chain connects TRBV18 to TRBJ2-5, with D perhaps matching TRBD1 (6 bases). There are 16 residues in the CDR3. V gave up 4 bases and J gave up 1 base, with 16 bases separating them. Germline CDR1 reads KGHSH; CDR2 reads LQKENI. CDR3 protein: CASSRSVTGIQETQYF. DNA of the CDR3: TGTGCCAGCTCACGATCCGTAACAGGGATCCAAGAGACCCAGTACTTC.

The J gene is TRBJ2-5, the V gene TRBV6-4; 10 nucleotides agree with TRBD1. J gave up 3 bases and V 6 bases, and 7 bases lay outside the gene matches. CDR3 size: 15 residues. In germline, CDR1 is MRHNA, CDR2 SNTAGT. CDR3 in DNA: TGTGCCAGCAGCCTGACAGGGGGCCAGAAAGAGACCCAGTACTTC. It yields the protein CASSLTGGQKETQYF.

CDR3 residues: CASSRPAGEEAFF. Here the CDR3 DNA reads TGTGCCAGCAGCCGACCGGCAGGGGAAGAAGCTTTCTTT. The rearrangement joins TRBV7-9 to TRBJ1-1; TRBD1 might be the D (6 bases). Trimming removed 5 bases at V and 8 bases at J, with 15 bases between. This CDR3 region has 13 residues. The germline V gene has CDR1 SEHNR and CDR2 FQNEAQ (reference sequence).

This chain uses TRBV11-2 with TRBJ2-7; D not resolved. This CDR3 has 13 residues. CDR1 is SGHAT, CDR2 FQNNGV, per germline. V shed 5 bases and J shed 2 bases, with 10 bases lying between them. Here the CDR3 reads CASSRTATYEQYF. The CDR3 region has the DNA TGTGCCAGCAGCAGAACAGCCACCTACGAGCAGTACTTC.

The V call is TRBV19, the J call TRBJ2-2, with 9 bases that match TRBD2. V shed 6 bases, J shed 8 bases, and the junction held 13 bases outside the gene matches. The CDR3 runs 16 residues. Germline lookup yields CDR1 LNHDA and CDR2 SQIVND (reference sequence). CDR3 region: CASSKGLAGVPGELFF. DNA for the CDR3: TGTGCCAGTAGCAAAGGTTTAGCGGGAGTACCTGGGGAGCTGTTTTTT.

V gene TRBV6-6 combines with J gene TRBJ1-2; 9 nucleotides agree with TRBD1. Germline CDR1 is MNHNY and CDR2 is SVGAGI (reference sequence). The CDR3 runs 14 residues. The V and J ends lost 5 bases and 7 bases, in that order; junction bases with no gene match: 8. In DNA, the CDR3 is TGTGCCAGCAGTCTTCCGGGACAGGGTCGTGGCTACACCTTC. This gives the protein CASSLPGQGRGYTF.

This clone was detected once. The chain links TRBV9 to TRBJ2-1; no clear D. Trimming took off 3 bases at V and 6 bases at J, with 4 bases between the two ends. This CDR3 has 11 amino acids. Germline V gene lookup returns CDR1 SGDLS and CDR2 YYNGEE. The CDR3 nucleotides are TGTGCCAGCAGCGCGAGCAATGAGCAGTTCTTC. It translates to CASSASNEQFF. The variable domain in full, with the rest retrieved from reference TRBV9 and TRBJ2-1, is DSGVTQTPKHLITATGQRVTLRCSPRSGDLSVYWYQQSLDQGLQFLIQYYNGEERAKGNILERFSAQQFPDLHSELNLSSLELGDSALYFCASSASNEQFFGPGTRLTVL.

The CDR3 sequence is CASSKIQGAAGELFF. In DNA form, the CDR3 reads TGCGCCAGCAGCAAAATACAGGGGGCTGCCGGGGAGCTGTTTTTT. The V call is TRBV5-1, the J call TRBJ2-2; 9 positions match TRBD1. CDR3 length equals 15 residues. Unmatched junction bases numbered 7, after V lost 4 bases and J lost 6 bases. Germline V gene lookup returns CDR1 SGHRS and CDR2 YFSETQ.

V usage is TRBV18 and J usage is TRBJ2-1; 11 bases match TRBD2. Trimming cost V 4 bases and J 0 bases; bases outside gene matches: 5. The CDR3 runs 17 residues. Germline loops: CDR1 KGHSH, CDR2 LQKENI. The CDR3 is CASSLLAGGSSYNEQFF. The CDR3 nucleotides are TGTGCCAGCTCACTATTAGCGGGAGGGAGCTCCTACAATGAGCAGTTCTTC.

This clone was recorded a few times. This chain links TRBV18 with TRBJ1-4; 8 nucleotides align to TRBD1. The CDR3 contains 16 residues. Losses at the gene ends were 5 bases for V and 5 bases for J; bases not matched to a gene: 10. Germline V gene lookup returns CDR1 KGHSH and CDR2 LQKENI. CDR3 in amino acids: CASSSGQGAQNEKLFF. In DNA, the CDR3 is TGTGCCAGCTCATCCGGGCAGGGGGCCCAGAATGAAAAACTGTTTTTT.

CDR3 sequence: CASSHRDRGYEQYF. The CDR3 region has the DNA TGCGCCAGCAGCCACCGGGACAGGGGCTACGAGCAGTACTTC. This chain links TRBV5-1 with TRBJ2-7; TRBD1 aligns across 10 bases. V trimming: 4 bases; J trimming: 3 bases; junction bases outside the gene matches: 4. The CDR3 spans 14 residues. Germline V gene lookup returns CDR1 SGHRS and CDR2 YFSETQ. The variable domain in full, completed from reference TRBV5-1 and TRBJ2-7, reads KAGVTQTPRYLIKTRGQQVTLSCSPISGHRSVSWYQQTPGQGLQFLFEYFSETQRNKGNFPGRFSGRQFSNSRSEMNVSTLELGDSALYLCASSHRDRGYEQYFGPGTRLTVT.

The V call is TRBV9, the J call TRBJ2-7; D might be TRBD2 (6 bases). Germline CDR1 SGDLS, CDR2 YYNGEE. The CDR3 length is 15 residues. Trimming stripped 0 bases from V and 2 bases from J, with 12 bases between. The CDR3 DNA is TGTGCCAGCAGCGTAGCTCCCGGGGGAACCTACGAGCAGTACTTC. This encodes CASSVAPGGTYEQYF.

The V gene is TRBV28, the J gene TRBJ1-5, with D hard to call. V shed 6 bases and J shed 5 bases, with 11 bases lying between them. This CDR3 is 13 amino acids long. Germline lookup yields CDR1 MDHEN and CDR2 SYDVKM. DNA for the CDR3: TGTGCCAGCAGCCAACAGCAAGATCAGCCCCAGCATTTT. Translated, it gives CASSQQQDQPQHF.

V and J are TRBV5-1 and TRBJ2-5; perhaps TRBD1 as D (5 bases). Trimming cost V 7 bases and J 5 bases, with 21 bases left between them. The CDR3 runs to 15 residues. The germline V gene has CDR1 SGHRS and CDR2 YFSETQ. In DNA, the CDR3 is TGCGCCAGCGGTCCGTCGGCAGGGCGTCACGAGACCCAGTACTTC. Its protein product is CASGPSAGRHETQYF. Supplemented by reference TRBV5-1 and TRBJ2-5, the full variable domain reads KAGVTQTPRYLIKTRGQQVTLSCSPISGHRSVSWYQQTPGQGLQFLFEYFSETQRNKGNFPGRFSGRQFSNSRSEMNVSTLELGDSALYLCASGPSAGRHETQYFGPGTRLLVL.

The gene calls are TRBV27 and TRBJ2-5; 10 bases align to TRBD2. Per germline, CDR1 MNHEY and CDR2 SMNVEV (reference sequence). The CDR3 totals 17 residues. Trimming removed 6 bases from V and 5 bases from J; junction bases left unmatched: 15. DNA for the CDR3: TGTGCCAGCAGCGCTTTGACTAGCGGGCCCAGAGGGGAGACCCAGTACTTC. Encoded protein: CASSALTSGPRGETQYF.

V and J are TRBV27 and TRBJ2-2, with TRBD2 as a possible D gene (6 bases). The germline V gene has CDR1 MNHEY and CDR2 SMNVEV (reference sequence). The length of the CDR3 is 16 residues. The ends were cut back, 1 base at V and 2 bases at J, with 11 bases in the middle. The CDR3 coding sequence is TGTGCCAGCAGTTTATTAGGGGACTCCAACACCGGGGAGCTGTTTTTT. Residues: CASSLLGDSNTGELFF.

The rearrangement links TRBV7-9 to TRBJ1-3; 7 positions agree with TRBD1. The germline V gene has CDR1 SEHNR and CDR2 FQNEAQ (reference sequence). This CDR3 has 15 residues. Germline trimming cut 5 bases from V and 0 bases from J; bases unmatched to any gene: 4. CDR3 residues: CASSPRQGSGNTIYF. In nucleotides, the CDR3 is TGTGCCAGCAGCCCGAGACAGGGCTCTGGAAACACCATATATTTT.

The rearrangement joins TRBV30 to TRBJ2-1, with 9 bases identical to TRBD2. V shed 2 bases and J 9 bases; nucleotides not matched to a gene: 14. The CDR3 length is 16 residues. Germline CDR1 reads GTSNPN; CDR2 reads SVGIG (reference sequence). The CDR3 loop is CAWSRAGSGSRPEQFF. The DNA for the CDR3 is TGTGCCTGGAGTCGGGCTGGTAGCGGGAGTCGGCCTGAGCAGTTCTTC.

The chain uses TRBV28 and TRBJ1-5; D not certain. CDR1 is MDHEN and CDR2 is SYDVKM in the germline V gene. This CDR3 has 13 residues. V was clipped by 3 bases and J by 5 bases, with 8 bases between them. CDR3 DNA sequence: TGTGCCAGCAGTTTTGGGCGGGATCAGCCCCAGCATTTT. It yields the protein CASSFGRDQPQHF.